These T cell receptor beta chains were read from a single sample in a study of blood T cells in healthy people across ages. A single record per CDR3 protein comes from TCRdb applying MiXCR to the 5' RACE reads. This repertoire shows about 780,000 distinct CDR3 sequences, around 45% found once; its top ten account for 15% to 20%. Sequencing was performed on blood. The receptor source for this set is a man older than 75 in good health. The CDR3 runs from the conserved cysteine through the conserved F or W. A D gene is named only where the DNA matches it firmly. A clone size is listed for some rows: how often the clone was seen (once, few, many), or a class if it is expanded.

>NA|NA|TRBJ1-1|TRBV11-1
TGTGCCAGCAGCCGGGGTGTGGGCACTGAAGCTTTCTTT
CASSRGVGTEAFF
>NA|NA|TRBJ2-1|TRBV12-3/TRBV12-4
TGTGCCAGCAGTTTCCGGGGGTACAATGAGCAGTTCTTC
CASSFRGYNEQFF
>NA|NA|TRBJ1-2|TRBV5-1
TGCGCCAGCTACGGACAGAACGACTATGGCTACACCTTC
CASYGQNDYGYTF
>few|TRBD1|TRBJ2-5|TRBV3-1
TGTGCCAGCAGCCCCGACAGGGTCTGGGAGACCCAGTACTTC
CASSPDRVWETQYF
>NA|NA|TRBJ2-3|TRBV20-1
TGCAGTGCTAGAGCGGGTACTCAAAATACGCAGTATTTT
CSARAGTQNTQYF
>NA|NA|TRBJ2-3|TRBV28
TGTGCCAGCAGTCCGGGATCTGTTAAGGGGACGCAGTATTTT
CASSPGSVKGTQYF
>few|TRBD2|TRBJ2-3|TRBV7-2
TGTGCCAGCAGCCCCCCCCGAGGGAGACTAGCGGTGAGCACAGATACGCAGTATTTT
CASSPPRGRLAVSTDTQYF
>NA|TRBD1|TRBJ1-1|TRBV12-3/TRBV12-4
TGTGCCAGCAGTCCCACAGGGGGCTTCGTCATGAACACTGAAGCTTTCTTT
CASSPTGGFVMNTEAFF
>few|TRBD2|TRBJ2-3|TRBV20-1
TGCAGTGGAACGGGAGGGCCAAGCACAGATACGCAGTATTTT
CSGTGGPSTDTQYF
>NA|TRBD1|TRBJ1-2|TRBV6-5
TGTGCCAGCAGCAGGGGGACACCAGAGTCCTATGGCTACACCTTC
CASSRGTPESYGYTF
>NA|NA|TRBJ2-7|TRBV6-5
TGTGCCAGCAGTCAACCAGGGGGGGCGAACTACGAGCAGTACTTC
CASSQPGGANYEQYF
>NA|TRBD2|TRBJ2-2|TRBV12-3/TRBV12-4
TGTGCCAGCAGTACCCTAGCGGGAGGAACCACCGGGGAGCTGTTTTTT
CASSTLAGGTTGELFF
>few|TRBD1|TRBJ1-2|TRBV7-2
TGTGCCAGCAGCTCGACAGGGTCGAGGGATGGCTACACCTTC
CASSSTGSRDGYTF
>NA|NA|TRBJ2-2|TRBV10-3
TGTGCCATCAGGGAGAGTACAGGGATTACAGGGGAGCTGTTTTTT
CAIRESTGITGELFF
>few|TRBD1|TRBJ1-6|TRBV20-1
TGCAGTGCTAGAGGTATCCTGACAGGGAAATCACCCCTCCACTTT
CSARGILTGKSPLHF
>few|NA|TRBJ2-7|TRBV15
TGTGCCACCAGCAGAGTTCCCCGCTACTTGGGTGACGAGCAGTACTTC
CATSRVPRYLGDEQYF
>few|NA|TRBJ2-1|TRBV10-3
TGTGCCATCAGGGGAACGGGGGAGTGGAATGAGCAGTTCTTC
CAIRGTGEWNEQFF
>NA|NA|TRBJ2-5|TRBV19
TGTGCCAGTACTCCAGGGCCGCAGGAGACCCAGTACTTC
CASTPGPQETQYF
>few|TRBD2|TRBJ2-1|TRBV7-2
TGTGCCAGCAGCAGGACTAGCGGGGGCGGATATGAGCAGTTCTTC
CASSRTSGGGYEQFF
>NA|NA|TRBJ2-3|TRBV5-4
TGTGTCAGCAGCTTGGACCTCCCTAGCACAGATACGCAGTATTTT
CVSSLDLPSTDTQYF
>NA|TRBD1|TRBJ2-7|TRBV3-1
TGTGCCAGCAGCCAAGAACAGGGGCGGGAGCAGTACTTC
CASSQEQGREQYF
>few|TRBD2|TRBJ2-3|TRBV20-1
TGCAGTGCTAGAGTGGCGGGAGCCACAGATACGCAGTATTTT
CSARVAGATDTQYF
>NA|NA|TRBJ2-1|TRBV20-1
TGCAGCCGGGACCGGACTGATAATGAGCAGTTCTTC
CSRDRTDNEQFF
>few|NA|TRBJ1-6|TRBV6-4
TGTGCCAGCAGTGGAGAGATAGATTCACCCCTCCACTTT
CASSGEIDSPLHF
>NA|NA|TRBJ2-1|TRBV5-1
TGCGCCAGCAGCTTCAGGGGTAGGGGTGGTGATGAGCAGTTCTTC
CASSFRGRGGDEQFF
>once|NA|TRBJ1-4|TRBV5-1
TGCGCCAGCCGAGGGGCAGGGGATTCGCGAGAAGAACTGTTTTTT
CASRGAGDSREELFF
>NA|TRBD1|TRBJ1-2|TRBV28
TGTGCCAGCTGGAGACAGGGGCGCTATGGCTACACCTTC
CASWRQGRYGYTF
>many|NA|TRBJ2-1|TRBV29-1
TGCAGCGTTGAAGTTATGGGAGGGGGAACCTACAATGAGCAGTTCTTC
CSVEVMGGGTYNEQFF
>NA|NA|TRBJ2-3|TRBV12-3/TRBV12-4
TGTGCCAGCAGGTCTTCGGGTGCGGGGATTTCAGATACGCAGTATTTT
CASRSSGAGISDTQYF
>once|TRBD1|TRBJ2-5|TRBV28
TGTGCCAACAGTCCCCCTGGCAGGGGGCGTCTCGAGACCCAGTACTTC
CANSPPGRGRLETQYF
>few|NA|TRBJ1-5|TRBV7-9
TGTGCCAGCAGCGCCGACAGGTCCGGCAATCAGCCCCAGCATTTT
CASSADRSGNQPQHF
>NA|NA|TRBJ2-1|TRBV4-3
TGCGCCAGCAGCGAAGAGCGTAGAAGCAATGAGCAGTTCTTC
CASSEERRSNEQFF
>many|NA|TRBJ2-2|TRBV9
TGTGCCAGCAAGAAGGCACCAAACACCGGGGAGCTGTTTTTT
CASKKAPNTGELFF
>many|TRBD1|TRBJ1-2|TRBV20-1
TGCAGTGCGGAACAGGGGGCTGGGTATGGCTACACCTTC
CSAEQGAGYGYTF
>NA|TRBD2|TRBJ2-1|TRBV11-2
TGTGCCAGCAGCACAGGACTAGCGGGAGAGAATGAGCAGTTCTTC
CASSTGLAGENEQFF
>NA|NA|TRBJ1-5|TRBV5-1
TGCGCCAGCAGCTGTCTCCGGGACGGAGAAAATCAGCCCCAGCATTTT
CASSCLRDGENQPQHF
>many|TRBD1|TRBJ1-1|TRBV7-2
TGTGCCAGCAGATTGACAGGGCTTCGGAACACTGAAGCTTTCTTT
CASRLTGLRNTEAFF
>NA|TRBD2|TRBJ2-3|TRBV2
TGTGCCAGCACGCGGCTAGCGGCCCGATGCACAGATACGCAGTATTTT
CASTRLAARCTDTQYF
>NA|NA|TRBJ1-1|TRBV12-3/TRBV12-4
TGTGCCAGCATTTGGGACAATTCGAACACTGAAGCTTTCTTT
CASIWDNSNTEAFF
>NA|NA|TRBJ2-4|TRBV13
TGTGCCAGCAGCTTAGGTGACTCAGGAAACATTCAGTACTTC
CASSLGDSGNIQYF
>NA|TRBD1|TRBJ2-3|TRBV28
TGTGCCAGCAGTCACGGACAGGGCGATAGCACAGATACGCAGTATTTT
CASSHGQGDSTDTQYF
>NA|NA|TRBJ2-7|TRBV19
TGTGCCAGTGCGGACAGAACCTACGAGCAGTACTTC
CASADRTYEQYF
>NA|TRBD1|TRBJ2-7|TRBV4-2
TGTGCCAGCAGCCCGCCGGGACAGGGCTACAATGAGCAGTACTTC
CASSPPGQGYNEQYF
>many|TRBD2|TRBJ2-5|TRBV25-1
TGTGCCAGCAGTGCTACAGCCGGGACTAGACAAGAGACCCAGTACTTC
CASSATAGTRQETQYF
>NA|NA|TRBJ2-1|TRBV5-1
TGCGCCAGCAGCCAACCATCGGCCGCTGAGCAGTTCTTC
CASSQPSAAEQFF
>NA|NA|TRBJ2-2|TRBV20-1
TGCAGTGCTAGTTTGGGGGCTGACACCGGGGAGCTGTTTTTT
CSASLGADTGELFF
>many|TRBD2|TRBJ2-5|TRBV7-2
TGTGCCAGCAGCTTAGCGGGACTAGCAGAAGAGACCCAGTACTTC
CASSLAGLAEETQYF
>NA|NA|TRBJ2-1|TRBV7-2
TGTGCCAGCAGCTTGGGGGGGGCTAGTCGCTACAATGAGCAGTTCTTC
CASSLGGASRYNEQFF
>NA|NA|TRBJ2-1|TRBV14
TGTGCCAGCAGCCAAGGATCGACCCTGCCTGACGGGCAGTTCTTC
CASSQGSTLPDGQFF
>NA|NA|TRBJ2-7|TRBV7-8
TGTGCCAGCAGCTTAGCGATCAGGGTTTACGAGCAGTACTTC
CASSLAIRVYEQYF
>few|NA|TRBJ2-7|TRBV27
TGTGCCAGCAGTTTATCGTTAGCGGTTAGCTCCTACGAGCAGTACTTC
CASSLSLAVSSYEQYF
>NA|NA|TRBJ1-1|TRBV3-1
TGTGCCAGCAGCCAAGAGGGGATCACTGAAGCTTTCTTT
CASSQEGITEAFF
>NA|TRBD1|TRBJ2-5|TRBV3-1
TGTGCCAGCAGCCAATGGGACCCCGGGACAGGCGACTTGCAGTACTTC
CASSQWDPGTGDLQYF
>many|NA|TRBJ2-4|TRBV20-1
TGCAGTGCTAGTACGGGGGCGGCCAAAAACATTCAGTACTTC
CSASTGAAKNIQYF